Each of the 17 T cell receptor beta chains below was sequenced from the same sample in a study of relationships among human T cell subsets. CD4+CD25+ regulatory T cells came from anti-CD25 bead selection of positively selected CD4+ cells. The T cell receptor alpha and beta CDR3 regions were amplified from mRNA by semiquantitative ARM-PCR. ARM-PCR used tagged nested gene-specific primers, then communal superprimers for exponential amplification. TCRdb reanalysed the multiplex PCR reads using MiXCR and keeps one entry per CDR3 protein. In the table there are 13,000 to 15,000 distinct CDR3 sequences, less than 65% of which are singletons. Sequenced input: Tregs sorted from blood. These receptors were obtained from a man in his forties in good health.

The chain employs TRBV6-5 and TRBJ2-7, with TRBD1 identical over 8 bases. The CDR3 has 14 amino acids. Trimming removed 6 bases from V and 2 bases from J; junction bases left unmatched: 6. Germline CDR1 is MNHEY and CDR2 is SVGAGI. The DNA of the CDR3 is TGTGCCAGCAGGAACGCACAGGGGGCCTACGAGCAGTACTTC. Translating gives CASRNAQGAYEQYF.

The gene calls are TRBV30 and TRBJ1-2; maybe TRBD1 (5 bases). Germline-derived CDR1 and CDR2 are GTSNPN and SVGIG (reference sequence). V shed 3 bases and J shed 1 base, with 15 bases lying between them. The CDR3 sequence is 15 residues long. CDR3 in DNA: TGTGCCTGGAGACCGAGAGGAGGGGTTAACTATGGCTACACCTTC. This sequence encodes CAWRPRGGVNYGYTF.

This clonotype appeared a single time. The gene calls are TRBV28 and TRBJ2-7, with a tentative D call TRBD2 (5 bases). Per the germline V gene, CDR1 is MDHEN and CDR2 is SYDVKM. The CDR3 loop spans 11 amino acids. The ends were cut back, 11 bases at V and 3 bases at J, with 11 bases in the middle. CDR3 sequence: CAAAELYEQYF. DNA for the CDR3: TGTGCCGCAGCGGAGCTCTACGAGCAGTACTTC.

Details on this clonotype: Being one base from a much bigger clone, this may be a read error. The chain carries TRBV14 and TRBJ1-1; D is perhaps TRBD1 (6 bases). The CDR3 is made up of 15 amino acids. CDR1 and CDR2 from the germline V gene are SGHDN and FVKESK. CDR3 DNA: TGTGCCAGCAGCCAAAGGCGCAAAGGGGACACTGAAGCTCTCTTT. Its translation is CASSQRRKGDTEALF.

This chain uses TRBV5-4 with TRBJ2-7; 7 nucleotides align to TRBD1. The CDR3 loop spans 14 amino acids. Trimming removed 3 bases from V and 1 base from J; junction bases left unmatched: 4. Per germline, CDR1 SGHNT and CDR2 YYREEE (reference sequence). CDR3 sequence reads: CASSSRTGSYEQYF. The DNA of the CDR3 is TGTGCCAGCAGCTCCCGGACAGGTTCCTACGAGCAGTACTTC.

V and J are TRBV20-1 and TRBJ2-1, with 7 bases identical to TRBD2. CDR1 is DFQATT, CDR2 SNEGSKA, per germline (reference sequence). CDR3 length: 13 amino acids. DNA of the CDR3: TGCAGAGCGGGGAGGGAGGCCCACAATGAGCAGTTCTTC. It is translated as CRAGREAHNEQFF.

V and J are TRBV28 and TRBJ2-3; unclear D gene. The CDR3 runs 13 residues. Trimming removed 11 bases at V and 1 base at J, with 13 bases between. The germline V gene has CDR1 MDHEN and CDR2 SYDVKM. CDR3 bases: TGTGCCGGCTGCCCTTTTGGCACAGATACGCAGTATTTT. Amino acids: CAGCPFGTDTQYF. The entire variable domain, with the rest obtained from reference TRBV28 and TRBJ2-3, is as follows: DVKVTQSSRYLVKRTGEKVFLECVQDMDHENMFWYRQDPGLGLRLIYFSYDVKMKEKGDIPEGYSVSREKKERFSLILESASTNQTSMYLCAGCPFGTDTQYFGPGTRLTVL.

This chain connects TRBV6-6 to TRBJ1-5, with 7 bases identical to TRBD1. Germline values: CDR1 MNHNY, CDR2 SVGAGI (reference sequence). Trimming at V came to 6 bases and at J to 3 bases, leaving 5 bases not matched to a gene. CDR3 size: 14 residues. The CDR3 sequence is CASSYRGYNQPQHF. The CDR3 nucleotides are TGTGCCAGCAGCTACAGGGGTTACAATCAGCCCCAGCATTTT.

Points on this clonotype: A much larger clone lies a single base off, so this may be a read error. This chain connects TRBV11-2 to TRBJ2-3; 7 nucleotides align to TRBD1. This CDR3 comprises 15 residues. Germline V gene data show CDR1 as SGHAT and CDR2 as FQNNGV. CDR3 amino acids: CAGRRIGQGTDTQYF. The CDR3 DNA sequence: TGTGCCGGCAGGAGAATTGGACAGGGCACAGATACGCAGTATTTT.

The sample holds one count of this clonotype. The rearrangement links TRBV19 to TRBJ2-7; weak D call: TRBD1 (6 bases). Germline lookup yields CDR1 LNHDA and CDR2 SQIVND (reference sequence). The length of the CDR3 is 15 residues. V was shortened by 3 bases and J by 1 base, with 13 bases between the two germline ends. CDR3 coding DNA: TGTGCCAGTAGTATGATACAGGGAAAATCCTACGAGCAGTACTTC. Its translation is CASSMIQGKSYEQYF.

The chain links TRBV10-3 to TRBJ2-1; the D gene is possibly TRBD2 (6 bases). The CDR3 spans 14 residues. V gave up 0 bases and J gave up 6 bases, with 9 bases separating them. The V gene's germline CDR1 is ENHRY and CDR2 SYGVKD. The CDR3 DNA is TGTGCCATCAGTGAGTCTCTGGGACTCAATGAGCAGTTCTTC. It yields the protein CAISESLGLNEQFF.

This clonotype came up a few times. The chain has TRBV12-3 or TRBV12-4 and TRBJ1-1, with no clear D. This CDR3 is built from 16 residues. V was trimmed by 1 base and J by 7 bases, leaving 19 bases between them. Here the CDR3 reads CASSLGARRGYNEAFF. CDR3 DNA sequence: TGTGCCAGCAGTTTAGGCGCACGGCGTGGCTATAATGAAGCTTTCTTT.

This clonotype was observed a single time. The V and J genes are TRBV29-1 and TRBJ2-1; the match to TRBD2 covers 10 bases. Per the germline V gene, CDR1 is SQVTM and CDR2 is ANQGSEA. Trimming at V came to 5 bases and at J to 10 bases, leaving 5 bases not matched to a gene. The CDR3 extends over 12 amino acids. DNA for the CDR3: TGCAGCGTTCTTAGCGGGAGGTGGGAGCAGTTCTTC. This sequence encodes CSVLSGRWEQFF.

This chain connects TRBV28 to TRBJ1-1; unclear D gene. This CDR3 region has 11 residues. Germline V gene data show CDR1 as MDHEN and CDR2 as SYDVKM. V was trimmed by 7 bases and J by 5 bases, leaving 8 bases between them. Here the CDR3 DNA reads TGTGCCAGCAAGGAAGGGACTGAAGCTTTCTTT. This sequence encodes CASKEGTEAFF.

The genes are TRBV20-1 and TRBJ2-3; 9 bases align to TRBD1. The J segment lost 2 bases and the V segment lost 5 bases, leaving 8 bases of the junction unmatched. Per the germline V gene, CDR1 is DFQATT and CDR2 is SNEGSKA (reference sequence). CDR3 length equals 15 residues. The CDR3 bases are TGCAGTGCTGAGGGGGGACAGGGTGTCACAGATACGCAGTATTTT. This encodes CSAEGGQGVTDTQYF.

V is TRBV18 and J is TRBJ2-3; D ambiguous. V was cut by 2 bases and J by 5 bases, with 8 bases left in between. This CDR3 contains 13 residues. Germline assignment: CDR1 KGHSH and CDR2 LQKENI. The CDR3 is CASSPNEQDTQYF. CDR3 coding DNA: TGTGCCAGCTCACCAAACGAGCAAGATACGCAGTATTTT.

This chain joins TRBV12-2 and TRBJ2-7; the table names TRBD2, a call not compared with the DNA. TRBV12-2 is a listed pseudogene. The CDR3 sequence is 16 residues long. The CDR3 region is CASRPRLRREPYEQYF. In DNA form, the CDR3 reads TGTGCAAGTCGCCCCCGCCTCCGGCGGGAGCCCTACGAGCAGTACTTC.